The TCR beta chain described here comes from a study of OX40 agonist ivuxolimab in advanced cancers. Turning to this clone: The target antigen is unknown.

Study-level results: In the 0.1 to 3.0 mg/kg range, CD4+ and CD8+ blood T cells had expanded clonally by week 6. Fewer expanded clones were found on average in CD4+ than in CD8+ T cells.

The CDR3 extends over 14 amino acids. Germline CDR1 reads SGHTA; CDR2 reads FQGNSA. The V end lost 0 bases, the J end lost 3 bases, and 9 bases lay between the germline ends. This table comes from immunoSEQ multiplex PCR, and its TCRdb copy is limited to in-frame clones, with some not included. The table lists tens of thousands of clones, more than 75% of them singletons. The chain is built from TRBV7-2 and TRBJ2-7, with D hard to call. The clonotype originates from an adult with an advanced solid tumor such as melanoma, head and neck, liver or kidney cancer. Sequences were derived from CD4+ or CD8+ T cells sorted from blood, sampled in a trial of the OX40 agonist ivuxolimab. Here the CDR3 DNA reads TGTGCCAGCAGCTTAGCGTGGTCAGACTACGAGCAGTACTTC. Translation gives CASSLAWSDYEQYF.